The 26 T cell receptor beta chains given below trace back to one sample, sequenced in a study of blood T cell repertoires in COVID-19. The method was immunoSEQ multiplex PCR; TCRdb's version includes in-frame clones alone and lacks a portion of them. The sample has about 36,000 clones; around 80% are singletons. The sample taken for sequencing was peripheral blood. The receptors come from a man aged 55-75 years with active COVID-19.

This sequence joins TRBV28 and TRBJ1-4; 7 nucleotides agree with TRBD1. The length of the CDR3 is 13 residues. Germline trimming cut 6 bases from V and 7 bases from J; bases unmatched to any gene: 5. CDR1 and CDR2 from the germline V gene are MDHEN and SYDVKM. The CDR3 loop is CASSSGQIEKLFF. For the CDR3, the DNA is TGTGCCAGCAGCTCGGGACAGATTGAAAAACTGTTTTTT.

V is TRBV5-1 and J is TRBJ2-3; tentatively, D is TRBD2 (5 bases). This CDR3 region has 15 residues. The germline V and J ends were trimmed by 0 bases and 2 bases, with 10 bases remaining between them. Germline V lookup: CDR1 SGHRS, CDR2 YFSETQ. The CDR3 region is CASSLGGSNTDTQYF. The CDR3 DNA reads TGCGCCAGCAGCTTGGGTGGGAGTAACACAGATACGCAGTATTTT.

The CDR3 is CASSPTGTGDTYGYTF. The DNA for the CDR3 is TGTGCCAGCTCACCCACCGGGACAGGGGATACTTATGGCTACACCTTC. V and J are TRBV18 and TRBJ1-2, with 10 positions matching TRBD1. This CDR3 comprises 16 residues. V dropped 3 bases and J dropped 5; count of bases not matched to a gene: 9. Germline assignment: CDR1 KGHSH and CDR2 LQKENI.

The chain employs TRBV10-3 and TRBJ2-7, with D tentatively TRBD1 (6 bases). Trimming shortened V by 2 bases and J by 0 bases, and 11 bases separated the two germline ends. Germline V lookup: CDR1 ENHRY, CDR2 SYGVKD. This CDR3 is built from 15 residues. CDR3 sequence (DNA): TGTGCCATCAGTGAGGCCCTAGGGGGCTCCTACGAGCAGTACTTC. Translating gives CAISEALGGSYEQYF.

The chain links TRBV6-2 or TRBV6-3 to TRBJ2-3; TRBD2 agrees at 13 bases. The CDR3 runs to 15 residues. Trimming took 5 bases from V and 4 from J; bases not matched to a gene: 3. Per germline, CDR1 MNHEY and CDR2 SVGEGT. CDR3 loop: CASSQLAGGPDTQYF. The CDR3 region has the DNA TGTGCCAGCAGTCAACTAGCGGGAGGGCCAGATACGCAGTATTTT.

The rearrangement links TRBV5-1 to TRBJ2-7; TRBD2 matches at 11 bases. V lost 1 base, J lost 2 bases, and 5 bases stayed unmatched. This CDR3 comprises 16 residues. Germline CDR1 SGHRS, CDR2 YFSETQ. CDR3 nucleotide sequence: TGCGCCAGCAGCTTGACTCTAGCGGGAGGCACCTACGAGCAGTACTTC. Amino acids: CASSLTLAGGTYEQYF.

V gene TRBV7-2 combines with J gene TRBJ2-2; possible D gene TRBD1, 6 bases. The germline V and J ends were trimmed by 6 bases and 5 bases, with 13 bases remaining between them. The CDR3 loop spans 14 amino acids. CDR1 and CDR2 from the germline V gene are SGHTA and FQGNSA. DNA for the CDR3: TGTGCCAGCAGTGGACAGAGAGGTACCGGGGAGCTGTTTTTT. Its protein product is CASSGQRGTGELFF.

The DNA of the CDR3 is TGTGCCAGCAGCCCGGGACTAGCGGGAGGAAGCTCCTACGAGCAGTACTTC. Translated: CASSPGLAGGSSYEQYF. This chain uses TRBV4-2 with TRBJ2-7, with 15 positions matching TRBD2. CDR1 LGHNA and CDR2 YNFKEQ come from the germline V gene. The CDR3 has 17 amino acids. J gave up 0 bases and V 4 bases, and 4 bases lay outside the gene matches.

The genes are TRBV2 and TRBJ1-5; the match to TRBD1 covers 7 bases. The CDR3 runs 14 residues. Germline V lookup: CDR1 SNHLY, CDR2 FYNNEI. J was trimmed by 6 bases and V by 7 bases; bases with no gene match: 9. The CDR3 sequence is CASTSGGGTQPQHF. The CDR3, as DNA: TGTGCCAGCACCTCGGGAGGGGGCACTCAGCCCCAGCATTTT.

This chain uses TRBV14 with TRBJ1-1; D gene unclear. V lost 1 base to trimming and J lost 0 bases, with 15 bases between them. CDR1 and CDR2 from the germline V gene are SGHDN and FVKESK. This CDR3 contains 17 residues. The CDR3 nucleotides are TGTGCCAGCAGCCAAGGGGGAGCGAGTTCCATGAACACTGAAGCTTTCTTT. Protein: CASSQGGASSMNTEAFF.

This chain uses TRBV11-2 with TRBJ1-2; possible D gene TRBD1, 6 bases. V was shortened by 4 bases and J by 3 bases, with 9 bases between the two germline ends. This CDR3 region has 13 residues. Germline values: CDR1 SGHAT, CDR2 FQNNGV. The CDR3 sequence: CASSSTGYYGYTF. The CDR3 DNA sequence: TGTGCCAGCAGCTCTACAGGGTACTATGGCTACACCTTC.

The chain combines TRBV20-1 with TRBJ1-2; unclear D gene. The germline CDR1 and CDR2 sequences are DFQATT and SNEGSKA (reference sequence). Trimming removed 3 bases from V and 8 bases from J, with 10 bases in between. CDR3 size: 11 residues. CDR3 nucleotides: TGCAGTGCTAGTCTTGCGGGGGGCTACACCTTC. Its translation is CSASLAGGYTF.

V and J are TRBV5-1 and TRBJ2-2, with TRBD1 identical over 7 bases. Trimming at V came to 4 bases and at J to 8 bases, leaving 2 bases not matched to a gene. The CDR3 length is 12 residues. Per the germline V gene, CDR1 is SGHRS and CDR2 is YFSETQ. The CDR3 bases are TGCGCCAGCAGCGCGACAGGGGGGGAGCTGTTTTTT. As protein: CASSATGGELFF.

The chain employs TRBV15 and TRBJ2-5; 8 bases match TRBD2. Looked up from germline, CDR1 is LNHNV and CDR2 is YYDKDF (reference sequence). The CDR3 spans 16 residues. The J segment lost 0 bases and the V segment lost 0 bases, leaving 3 bases of the junction unmatched. CDR3 loop: CATSREDSGNQETQYF. Here the CDR3 DNA reads TGTGCCACCAGCAGAGAAGATAGCGGGAACCAAGAGACCCAGTACTTC.

The V and J genes are TRBV2 and TRBJ1-2; D not resolved. Trimming took off 5 bases at V and 4 bases at J, with 11 bases between the two ends. CDR3 length equals 13 residues. Germline V lookup: CDR1 SNHLY, CDR2 FYNNEI. In DNA form, the CDR3 reads TGTGCCAGCAGTCCCGAGAAGCTCTATGGCTACACCTTC. Residues: CASSPEKLYGYTF.

This clone was detected a few times. CDR3 amino acids: CASSLSGVPWEQYF. The CDR3 DNA follows: TGTGCCAGCAGCCTCTCGGGGGTCCCCTGGGAGCAGTACTTC. The chain has TRBV9 and TRBJ2-7; D possibly corresponds to TRBD2 (6 bases). Trimming took off 4 bases at V and 7 bases at J, with 18 bases between the two ends. In germline, CDR1 is SGDLS, CDR2 YYNGEE. The CDR3 has 14 amino acids.

V gene TRBV7-9 combines with J gene TRBJ2-3; 8 bases fit TRBD2. The CDR3 loop spans 16 amino acids. Trimming took 5 bases from V and 0 from J; bases not matched to a gene: 7. Germline assignment: CDR1 SEHNR and CDR2 FQNEAQ (reference sequence). CDR3 protein: CASSPDAGGSTDTQYF. DNA of the CDR3: TGTGCCAGCAGCCCTGACGCGGGAGGAAGCACAGATACGCAGTATTTT.

This clone was observed once. The rearrangement links TRBV6-1 to TRBJ2-5; D possibly corresponds to TRBD2 (7 bases). The germline V gene encodes CDR1 MNHNS and CDR2 SASEGT. The CDR3 contains 16 residues. The V and J ends lost 2 bases and 5 bases respectively, with 18 bases between them. This CDR3 reads CASSELGGAGGETQYF. The CDR3 DNA reads TGTGCCAGCAGTGAACTCGGGGGCGCCGGGGGGGAGACCCAGTACTTC.

The rearrangement links TRBV9 to TRBJ2-1; D is possibly TRBD1 (5 bases). Germline-derived CDR1 and CDR2 are SGDLS and YYNGEE. The V and J ends lost 4 bases and 7 bases respectively, with 21 bases between them. The CDR3 sequence is 16 residues long. The CDR3, as DNA: TGTGCCAGCAGCCCAGGCGACGCTGCAGGGTGGAATGAGCAGTTCTTC. Encoded protein: CASSPGDAAGWNEQFF.

The genes are TRBV7-2 and TRBJ1-2, with 8 positions matching TRBD1. Germline V gives CDR1 SGHTA, CDR2 FQGNSA. CDR3 length: 16 amino acids. V lost 1 base to trimming and J lost 1 base; unmatched junction nucleotides: 5. The CDR3 sequence is CASSLVAGGGNYGYTF. The CDR3 nucleotides read TGTGCCAGCAGCTTAGTCGCAGGGGGCGGTAACTATGGCTACACCTTC.

J is TRBJ1-5 and V is TRBV4-3; D call uncertain. The V gene's germline CDR1 is LGHNA and CDR2 YSLEER. V was shortened by 0 bases and J by 10 bases, with 10 bases between the two germline ends. This CDR3 contains 13 residues. In nucleotides, the CDR3 is TGCGCCAGCAGCCAAGAGCGCTTTGCTCCCCAGCATTTT. It is translated as CASSQERFAPQHF.

The chain is built from TRBV30 and TRBJ1-4; no definite D call. Trimming took 5 bases from V and 0 from J, leaving 13 bases between them. Germline lookup yields CDR1 GTSNPN and CDR2 SVGIG (reference sequence). The CDR3 consists of 15 residues. CDR3 amino acids: CAWDRTGATNEKLFF. The CDR3 DNA is TGTGCCTGGGACCGGACGGGAGCAACTAATGAAAAACTGTTTTTT. Full variable domain (rest looked up from reference TRBV30 and TRBJ1-4): SQTIHQWPATLVQPVGSPLSLECTVEGTSNPNLYWYRQAAGRGLQLLFYSVGIGQISSEVPQNLSASRPQDRQFILSSKKLLLSDSGFYLCAWDRTGATNEKLFFGSGTQLSVL.

The genes are TRBV19 and TRBJ1-1; TRBD1 matches 9 bases. The CDR3 runs 12 residues. Trimming cost V 5 bases and J 9 bases; bases outside gene matches: 4. The germline gives CDR1 LNHDA, CDR2 SQIVND (reference sequence). CDR3 in amino acids: CASSDRGDKAFF. The CDR3 DNA sequence: TGTGCCAGTAGTGACAGGGGGGACAAAGCTTTCTTT.

The chain has TRBV4-3 and TRBJ1-6, with 7 bases matching TRBD1. Germline V gives CDR1 LGHNA, CDR2 YSLEER. After removal of 4 bases from V and 6 bases from J, the junction contained 3 bases not matched to a gene. This CDR3 spans 14 amino acids. The CDR3 is CASSPGTANSPLHF. The CDR3 DNA sequence: TGCGCCAGCAGCCCCGGGACAGCTAATTCACCCCTCCACTTT.

The V and J genes are TRBV14 and TRBJ2-2; 7 positions agree with TRBD2. The CDR3 loop spans 16 amino acids. In germline, CDR1 is SGHDN, CDR2 FVKESK. After removal of 5 bases from V and 2 bases from J, the junction contained 8 bases not matched to a gene. CDR3 amino acids: CASSDRGGRNTGELFF. DNA for the CDR3: TGTGCCAGCAGCGATAGGGGCGGGAGAAACACCGGGGAGCTGTTTTTT. The variable domain in full, with the rest retrieved from reference TRBV14 and TRBJ2-2, is EAGVTQFPSHSVIEKGQTVTLRCDPISGHDNLYWYRRVMGKEIKFLLHFVKESKQDESGMPNNRFLAERTGGTYSTLKVQPAELEDSGVYFCASSDRGGRNTGELFFGEGSRLTVL.

The J gene is TRBJ1-3, the V gene TRBV9; 7 bases line up with TRBD1. V shed 3 bases and J 0 bases; nucleotides not matched to a gene: 6. The CDR3 runs 16 residues. Per the germline V gene, CDR1 is SGDLS and CDR2 is YYNGEE. The CDR3 loop reads CASSAWDSSSGNTIYF. In nucleotides, the CDR3 is TGTGCCAGCAGCGCATGGGACAGCTCCTCTGGAAACACCATATATTTT.